This T cell receptor beta chain was recovered during a study of T-cell memory formation after mild COVID-19. Study-wide results and limits: From day 15 to 85, contracting clones were balanced between CD4 and CD8, whereas later expanders leaned toward CD4+. That cross-reactive memory joined was suggested by some responding clones appearing in pre-infection memory.

Employing constant-segment primers, 5'RACE generated TCR alpha and TCR beta cDNA libraries bearing sample barcodes and UMIs. TCRdb used MiXCR to reprocess the 5' RACE reads, holding one entry per CDR3 protein. In the table there are fewer than 250,000 distinct CDR3 sequences, roughly 30% of which are singletons. Concerning this clonotype itself: Its antigen is unknown.

The CDR3 runs to 15 residues. The ends lost 7 bases at V and 4 bases at J; junction bases unmatched: 3. This chain joins TRBV12-3 or TRBV12-4 and TRBJ2-3; 15 bases map to TRBD2. This sequence originates from an adult woman who had mild COVID-19 (a few samples of this study predate the infection). Cell type and time point are not known. The specimen was PBMCs or a T cell subset sorted from them (not recorded which). The DNA for the CDR3 is TGTGCCAGCACCTGGACTAGCGGGAGGGCAGATACGCAGTATTTT. It is translated as CASTWTSGRADTQYF.